This note documents a single T cell receptor beta chain sequence. No antigen is known for it. Per-base qualities were not stored, and no clone one base away is much larger. The data stem from a study of shared T cell receptors in the human thymus (dated by TCRdb to the early 2020s). Notes on the research overall: The study examined how self-reactive, shared T-cell receptor alpha chains are generated in the human thymus.

The CDR3 starts with the cysteine, ends with the phenylalanine, and has 15 residues. The only DNA kept is the CDR3, 45 bases in frame from the first base. Reading the germline V gene gives CDR1 MGHRA and CDR2 YSYEKL. Clipping removes 0 bases from V and 5 bases from J, with 7 as the unmatched junction base count. Libraries were constructed by the immunoSEQ multiplex PCR assay. The immuneACCESS repertoire file appears here via TCRdb, limited to in-frame rearrangements. These files lack a portion of the clones; in checked studies, under half of the deficit traces to unresolved V genes, and the cause of the others is not known. This sample comprises roughly 660,000 clones, approximately 87% of them detected only once. The ten largest clones represent over 0.008% of the sample. The same data also contributed to another study, on human thymus T cells. As that second paper reports: Donors were immunologically healthy infants undergoing open corrective cardiac surgery for congenital heart defects in Finland. The thymus tissue came from surgical resects taken out during corrective cardiac surgery. Biased V and J gene segment usage appeared to be present in both thymic and peripheral blood repertoires. According to the related research, thymic TCR repertoires were highly overlapping among unrelated individuals. The study used under ten infant thymus samples plus four related peripheral blood samples to characterize TCR alpha and beta repertoires. The cohort included a handful of male and a couple of female infants, with donor ages spanning 7 to 244 days. Thymocytes were freed from the tissue by mechanical means and kept at -70 degrees C as pellets of roughly 9.5-31 million cells. A QIAsymphony instrument was used to extract genomic DNA from the frozen cell pellets. Using the immunoSEQ multiplex PCR assay, the TCRB and TCRAD loci were amplified from a standardized quantity of quality-controlled genomic DNA. The V(D)J region was spanned by amplicons of a length sufficient to cover the CDR3 and to identify V and J genes. The commercial immunoSEQ service was used to sequence amplicons on an Illumina platform. Corrections for primer bias and sequencing errors followed previously described methods, while TCRAD and TCRB definitions were based on the IMGT database. Repertoires were analysed with immunoSEQ Analyzer 3.0 and VDJTools, covering basic statistics, V/J segment usage, diversity estimates, rarefaction and pairwise overlap. To estimate diversity, the Chao1, ChaoE, Efron-Thisted, Shannon and inverse Simpson indices were applied, and diversity was also estimated on datasets down-sampled to the smallest sample. Repertoire overlap was assessed by strict matching of CDR3 nucleotide sequence, V gene and J gene, and clustering was done by Jaccard-based multidimensional scaling. On average, roughly 890,000 unique TCRB clonotypes were obtained from thymus samples, compared with approximately 82,000 from blood samples.

The receptor was isolated from a boy in the first two years of life with a congenital heart defect. Donor details come from another sample of the same person, matched by shared clones. The chain employs TRBV4-1 and TRBJ2-7, with TRBD2 identical over 7 junction bases. Sequencing input: thymocytes. The CDR3 sequence is CASSQDLRELHEQYF. DNA sequence: TGCGCCAGCAGCCAAGACTTGCGGGAGTTACACGAGCAGTACTTC.